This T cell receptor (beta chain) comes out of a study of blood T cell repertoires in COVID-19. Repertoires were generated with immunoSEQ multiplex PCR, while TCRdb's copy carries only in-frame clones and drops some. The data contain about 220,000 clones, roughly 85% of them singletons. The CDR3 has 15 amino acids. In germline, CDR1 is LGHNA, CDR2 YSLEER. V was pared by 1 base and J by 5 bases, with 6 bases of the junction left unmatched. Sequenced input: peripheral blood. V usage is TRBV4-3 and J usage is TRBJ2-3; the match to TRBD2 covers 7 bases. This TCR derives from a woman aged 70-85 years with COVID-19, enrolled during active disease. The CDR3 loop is CASSQVSSGGDTQYF. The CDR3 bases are TGCGCCAGCAGCCAAGTTTCTAGCGGTGGAGATACGCAGTATTTT.